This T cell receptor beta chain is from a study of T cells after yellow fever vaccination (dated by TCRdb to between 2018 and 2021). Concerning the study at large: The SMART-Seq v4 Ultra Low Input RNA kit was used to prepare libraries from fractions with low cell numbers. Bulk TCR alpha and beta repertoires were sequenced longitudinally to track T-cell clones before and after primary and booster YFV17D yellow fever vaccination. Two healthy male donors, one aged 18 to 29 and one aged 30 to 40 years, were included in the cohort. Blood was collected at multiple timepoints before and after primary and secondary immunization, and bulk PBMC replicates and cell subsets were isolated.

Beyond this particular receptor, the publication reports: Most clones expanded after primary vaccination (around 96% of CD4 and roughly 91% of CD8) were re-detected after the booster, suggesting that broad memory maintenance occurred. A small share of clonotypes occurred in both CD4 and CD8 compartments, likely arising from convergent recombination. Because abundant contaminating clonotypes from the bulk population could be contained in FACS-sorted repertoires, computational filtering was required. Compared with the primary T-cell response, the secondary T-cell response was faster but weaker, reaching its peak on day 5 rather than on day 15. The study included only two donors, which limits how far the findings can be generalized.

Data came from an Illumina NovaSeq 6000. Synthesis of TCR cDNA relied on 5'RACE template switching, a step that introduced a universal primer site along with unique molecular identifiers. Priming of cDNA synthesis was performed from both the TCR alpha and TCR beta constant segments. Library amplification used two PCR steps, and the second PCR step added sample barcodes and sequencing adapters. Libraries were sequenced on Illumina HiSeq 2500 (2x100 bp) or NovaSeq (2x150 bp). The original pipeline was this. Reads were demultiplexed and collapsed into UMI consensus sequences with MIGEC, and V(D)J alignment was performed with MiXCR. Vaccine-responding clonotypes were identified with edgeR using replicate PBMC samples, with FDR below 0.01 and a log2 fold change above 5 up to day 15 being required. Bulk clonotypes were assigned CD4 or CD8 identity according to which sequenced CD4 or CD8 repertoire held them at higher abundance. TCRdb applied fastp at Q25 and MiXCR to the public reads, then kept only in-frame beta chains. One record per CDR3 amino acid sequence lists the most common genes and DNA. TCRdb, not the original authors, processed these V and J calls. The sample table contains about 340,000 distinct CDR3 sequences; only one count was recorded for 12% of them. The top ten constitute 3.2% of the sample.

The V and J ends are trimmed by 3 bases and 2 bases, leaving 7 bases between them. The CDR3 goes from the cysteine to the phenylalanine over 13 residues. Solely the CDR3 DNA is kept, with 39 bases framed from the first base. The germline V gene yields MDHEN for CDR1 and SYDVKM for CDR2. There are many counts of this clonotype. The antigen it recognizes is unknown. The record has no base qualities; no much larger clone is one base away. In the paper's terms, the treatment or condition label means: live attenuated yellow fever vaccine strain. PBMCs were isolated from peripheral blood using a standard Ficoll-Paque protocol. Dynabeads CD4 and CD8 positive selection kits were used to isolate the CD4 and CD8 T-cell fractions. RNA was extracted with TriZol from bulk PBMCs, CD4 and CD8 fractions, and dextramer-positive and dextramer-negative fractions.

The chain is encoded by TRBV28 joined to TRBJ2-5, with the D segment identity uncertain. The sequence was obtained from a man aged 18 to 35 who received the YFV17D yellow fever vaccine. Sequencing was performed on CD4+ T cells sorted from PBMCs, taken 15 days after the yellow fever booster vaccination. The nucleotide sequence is TGTGCCAGCAGTTTTCCGGAACAAGAGACCCAGTACTTC. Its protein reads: CASSFPEQETQYF.